Listed below are T cell receptor beta chains from one sample, sequenced in a study of T-cell reconstitution after alpha-beta-depleted transplantation in children. MiXCR, applied by TCRdb to the PCR reads, yields one record per CDR3 protein. Of about 540,000 distinct CDR3 sequences detected, roughly 30% appear once; the ten largest clones hold less than 40%. Sequences were derived from PBMCs, sampled before TCRalphabeta/CD19-depleted stem cell transplant. Every receptor here comes from a boy under two years old with Wiskott-Aldrich syndrome, due to receive a stem cell transplant. The CDR3 runs from the conserved cysteine through the conserved F or W. Each record gives: D gene, V gene, J gene, clone size, CDR3 protein, CDR3 DNA. A D gene is named only where the DNA matches it firmly. Size is stated for part of the rows, as once, few or many counts, or as a class when the clone is expanded.

TRBD1,TRBV20-1,TRBJ2-6,NA,CSAPTGGFEANVLTF,TGCAGTGCTCCGACAGGGGGTTTTGAGGCCAACGTCCTGACTTTC
TRBD2,TRBV5-1,TRBJ2-1,NA,CASSLPQKLAGGPNSYNEQFF,TGCGCCAGCAGCTTGCCGCAAAAACTAGCGGGAGGGCCGAATTCTTACAATGAGCAGTTCTTC
TRBD2,TRBV5-1,TRBJ2-1,few,CASSFMPSGVYNEQFF,TGCGCCAGCAGCTTCATGCCTAGCGGGGTTTACAATGAGCAGTTCTTC
NA,TRBV11-1,TRBJ2-5,NA,CASSLSTGQSTQYF,TGTGCCAGCAGCTTATCAACAGGCCAGAGTACCCAGTACTTC
NA,TRBV5-1,TRBJ2-5,few,CASSLGSLLQETQYF,TGCGCCAGCAGCTTGGGGTCCCTCCTACAAGAGACCCAGTACTTC
NA,TRBV20-1,TRBJ2-3,NA,CSAGPDTQYF,TGCAGTGCCGGTCCAGATACGCAGTATTTT
TRBD1,TRBV27,TRBJ1-4,once,CASSLGRGQGGLFF,TGTGCCAGCAGTTTGGGCAGGGGGCAGGGAGGACTGTTTTTT
TRBD2,TRBV9,TRBJ2-7,NA,CASSEGSTSAYEQYF,TGTGCCAGCAGCGAAGGATCGACTAGCGCCTACGAGCAGTACTTC
NA,TRBV5-1,TRBJ1-2,NA,CASSLSGNLDYGYTF,TGCGCCAGCAGCTTGTCCGGAAATCTGGACTATGGCTACACCTTC
NA,TRBV7-9,TRBJ1-1,few,CASSPEAFF,TGTGCCAGCAGCCCTGAAGCTTTCTTT
TRBD2,TRBV7-6,TRBJ2-3,NA,CASSFDSSGFTDTQYF,TGTGCCAGCAGCTTCGACTCTAGCGGATTCACAGATACGCAGTATTTT
NA,TRBV7-6,TRBJ2-1,NA,CASSTGGTQFF,TGTGCCAGCAGCACAGGAGGGACGCAGTTCTTC
NA,TRBV24-1,TRBJ2-3,few,CATSDRAVPTDTQYF,TGTGCCACCAGTGACCGCGCGGTGCCCACAGATACGCAGTATTTT
NA,TRBV7-2,TRBJ2-3,NA,CASSLVLRDTDTQYF,TGTGCCAGCAGCTTAGTACTCCGGGACACAGATACGCAGTATTTT
TRBD1,TRBV5-1,TRBJ2-5,NA,CASNPTGQETQYF,TGCGCCAGCAACCCGACAGGGCAAGAGACCCAGTACTTC
TRBD2,TRBV7-8,TRBJ2-2,NA,CASSSKSGVNTGELFF,TGTGCCAGCAGCTCTAAGAGCGGGGTCAACACCGGGGAGCTGTTTTTT
NA,TRBV5-1,TRBJ1-5,few,CASSPGGGSNQPQHF,TGCGCCAGCAGCCCCGGCGGGGGGAGCAATCAGCCCCAGCATTTT